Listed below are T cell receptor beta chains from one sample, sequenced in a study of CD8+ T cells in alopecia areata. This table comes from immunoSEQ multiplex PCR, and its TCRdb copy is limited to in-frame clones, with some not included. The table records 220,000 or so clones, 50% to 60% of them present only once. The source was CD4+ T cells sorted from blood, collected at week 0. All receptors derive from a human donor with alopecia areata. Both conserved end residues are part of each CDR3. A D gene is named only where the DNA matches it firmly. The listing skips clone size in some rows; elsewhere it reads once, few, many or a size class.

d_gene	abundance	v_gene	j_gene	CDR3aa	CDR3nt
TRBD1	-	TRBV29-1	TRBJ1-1	CSVPSIGRRGGGRLAFF	TGCAGCGTCCCTTCGATAGGCCGCAGGGGAGGGGGCAGATTGGCTTTCTTT
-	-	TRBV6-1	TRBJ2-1	CASSVLNEQFF	TGTGCCAGCAGTGTTCTGAATGAGCAGTTCTTC
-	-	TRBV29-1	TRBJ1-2	CSVSRGDPAYYGYTF	TGCAGCGTTAGTCGGGGGGACCCAGCCTACTATGGCTACACCTTC
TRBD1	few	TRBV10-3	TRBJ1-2	CAISGQGEDGYTF	TGTGCCATCAGCGGACAGGGGGAGGATGGCTACACCTTC
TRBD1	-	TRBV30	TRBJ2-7	CACNPWVDRGRYEQYF	TGTGCCTGCAACCCGTGGGTCGACAGGGGGCGGTACGAGCAGTACTTC
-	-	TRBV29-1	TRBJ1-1	CSVELHQNTEAFF	TGCAGCGTTGAATTACACCAGAACACTGAAGCTTTCTTT
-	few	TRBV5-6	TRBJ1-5	CASSYGPYPHQPQHF	TGTGCCAGCAGCTATGGGCCCTACCCCCACCAGCCCCAGCATTTT
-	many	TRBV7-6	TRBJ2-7	CASSSQYYEQYF	TGTGCCAGCAGCTCCCAGTACTACGAGCAGTACTTC
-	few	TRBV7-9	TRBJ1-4	CASSPLDEKLFF	TGTGCCAGCAGCCCCCTTGACGAAAAACTGTTTTTT
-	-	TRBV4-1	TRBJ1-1	CASSHVFAEAFF	TGCGCCAGCAGCCATGTATTCGCTGAAGCTTTCTTT
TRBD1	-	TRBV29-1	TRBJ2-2	CSVARGPDTGELFF	TGCAGCGTTGCAAGGGGGCCGGACACCGGGGAGCTGTTTTTT
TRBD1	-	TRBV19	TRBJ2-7	CASSIKTGGNYEQYF	TGTGCCAGTAGTATCAAGACAGGGGGGAACTACGAGCAGTACTTC
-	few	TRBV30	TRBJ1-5	CAWSVQEGQPQHF	TGTGCCTGGAGTGTACAGGAGGGTCAGCCCCAGCATTTT
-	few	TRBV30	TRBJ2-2	CAWDPRVNTGELFF	TGTGCCTGGGACCCGAGGGTGAACACCGGGGAGCTGTTTTTT